This passage covers 20 T cell receptor beta chains from one sample sequenced in a study of T-cell memory formation after mild COVID-19. Using its own MiXCR run on the 5' RACE reads, TCRdb lists one record per CDR3 protein. This sample has almost 350,000 distinct CDR3 sequences, with roughly 19% found just once. Sequenced: PBMCs or a T cell subset sorted from them (not recorded which). Receptors originate from a man aged 18 to 30 who had mild COVID-19 (a few samples of this study predate the infection). Cell type and time point are not known.

This clonotype was seen a single time. The chain links TRBV6-5 to TRBJ2-7, with no clear D. CDR3 length equals 13 residues. Trimming took 2 bases from V and 1 from J, leaving 6 bases between them. CDR1 and CDR2 from the germline V gene are MNHEY and SVGAGI. The CDR3 DNA is TGTGCCAGCAGTTACGGGTTATCCTACGAGCAGTACTTC. It yields the protein CASSYGLSYEQYF.

This clonotype was seen more than once but under ten times. V and J are TRBV6-6 and TRBJ2-7; TRBD2 agrees at 7 bases. Germline-derived CDR1 and CDR2 are MNHNY and SVGAGI (reference sequence). CDR3 length: 16 residues. The ends lost 2 bases at V and 2 bases at J; junction bases unmatched: 9. The CDR3 bases are TGTGCCAGCAGTTACCCGAGGGGCGGGGGTACCTACGAGCAGTACGTC. As protein: CASSYPRGGGTYEQYV.

The J gene is TRBJ2-5, the V gene TRBV7-9; D gene uncertain. Trimming shortened V by 5 bases and J by 5 bases, and 12 bases separated the two germline ends. The V gene's germline CDR1 is SEHNR and CDR2 FQNEAQ (reference sequence). CDR3 length: 13 amino acids. The CDR3 DNA is TGTGCCAGCAGCCCCCTGGGCCGGGAGACCCAGTACTTC. It codes for CASSPLGRETQYF.

The V call is TRBV5-6, the J call TRBJ2-7, with D unclear. Trimming left V 4 bases short and J 7 bases short, with 12 bases between. The CDR3 spans 12 residues. Germline V gene sequence: CDR1 SGHDT, CDR2 YYEEEE. The CDR3 sequence is CASSIDGLEQYF. CDR3 nucleotide sequence: TGTGCCAGCAGCATTGACGGTTTAGAGCAGTACTTC.

As for this clonotype: The DNA is omitted, as the CDR3 cannot be located on it reliably, and the CDR3 follows TCRdb's listing. This chain joins TRBV20-1 and TRBJ2-2; the table's D gene call, TRBD1, was not cross checked with the DNA. CDR1 and CDR2 from the germline V gene are DFQATT and SNEGSKA (reference sequence). The CDR3 length equals 15 residues, ends included. The CDR3 region is CSASTPGQTPGSCFF.

This clonotype was observed at least ten times. V is TRBV5-4 and J is TRBJ2-2; 8 bases agree with TRBD2. V lost 2 bases, J lost 7 bases, and 4 bases stayed unmatched. The germline CDR1 and CDR2 sequences are SGHNT and YYREEE (reference sequence). The CDR3 contains 14 residues. CDR3 coding DNA: TGTGCCAGCAGCTTAGCGGGGGAAATCGGGGAGCTGTTTTTT. Protein: CASSLAGEIGELFF.

In its sample, this clonotype was seen once. The chain uses TRBV6-2 or TRBV6-3 and TRBJ2-7, with D perhaps matching TRBD1 (5 bases). Germline V CDR1 and CDR2: MNHEY, SVGEGT. The CDR3 has 14 amino acids. V lost 2 bases, J lost 3 bases, and 11 bases lay in between. The CDR3 is CASSYPTDSYEQYF. In DNA, the CDR3 is TGTGCCAGCAGTTACCCCACTGACAGCTACGAGCAGTACTTC.

This clonotype was observed a handful of times. The chain joins TRBV3-1 to TRBJ2-5; possible D gene TRBD1, 6 bases. CDR3 length: 13 amino acids. Germline loops: CDR1 LGHDT, CDR2 YNNKEL (reference sequence). V was shortened by 8 bases and J by 5 bases, with 15 bases between the two germline ends. Written as DNA, the CDR3 is TGTGCCAGCCGCCGCAGGGGATGGGAGACCCAGTACTTC. Translating it yields CASRRRGWETQYF.

This clonotype has a count of ten or more. This chain connects TRBV7-8 to TRBJ1-2; D is ambiguous. The ends were cut back, 5 bases at V and 5 bases at J, with 12 bases in the middle. The CDR3 runs 13 residues. CDR1 SGHVS and CDR2 FQNEAQ come from the germline V gene. In DNA, the CDR3 is TGTGCCAGCAGCCCGAGTTTAGAATATGGCTACACCTTC. Residues: CASSPSLEYGYTF.

This clonotype was counted between two and nine times. The chain recombines TRBV18 with TRBJ2-1, with 7 bases matching TRBD2. The CDR3 loop spans 18 amino acids. V shed 1 base and J 0 bases; nucleotides not matched to a gene: 9. CDR1 KGHSH and CDR2 LQKENI come from the germline V gene. The CDR3 sequence is CASSPQAGDTSSYNEQFF. DNA for the CDR3: TGTGCCAGCTCACCACAGGCGGGGGATACGAGCTCCTACAATGAGCAGTTCTTC.

This clonotype was picked up many times. This chain links TRBV10-3 with TRBJ2-1; TRBD2 agrees at 8 bases. V gave up 6 bases and J gave up 5 bases; unmatched junction bases: 6. CDR1 is ENHRY and CDR2 is SYGVKD in the germline V gene. The length of the CDR3 is 14 residues. CDR3 nucleotide sequence: TGTGCCATCAGAGGGACTAGGGGAGACAATGAGCAGTTCTTC. Encoded protein: CAIRGTRGDNEQFF.

The chain has TRBV6-2 or TRBV6-3 and TRBJ2-6; TRBD2 might be the D (5 bases). V lost 5 bases and J lost 0, with 11 bases in between. This CDR3 spans 16 amino acids. Germline V gives CDR1 MNHEY, CDR2 SVGEGT. The CDR3 DNA sequence: TGTGCCAGCAGTAGCGGTACGGCCTCTGGGGCCAACGTCCTGACTTTC. This gives the protein CASSSGTASGANVLTF.

V and J are TRBV7-2 and TRBJ2-3, with D possibly TRBD1 on 5 matching bases. The CDR3 contains 15 residues. The germline V and J ends were trimmed by 6 bases and 1 base, with 14 bases remaining between them. Looked up from germline, CDR1 is SGHTA and CDR2 is FQGNSA. CDR3 sequence reads: CASSPARDRTDTQYF. The CDR3 region has the DNA TGTGCCAGCAGTCCCGCCAGGGATCGCACAGATACGCAGTATTTT. The variable domain in full, with the rest retrieved from reference TRBV7-2 and TRBJ2-3, is GAGVSQSPSNKVTEKGKDVELRCDPISGHTALYWYRQSLGQGLEFLIYFQGNSAPDKSGLPSDRFSAERTGGSVSTLTIQRTQQEDSAVYLCASSPARDRTDTQYFGPGTRLTVL.

The J gene is TRBJ2-1, the V gene TRBV11-2; a possible D gene is TRBD2 (5 bases). The CDR3 length is 15 residues. Germline CDR1 is SGHAT and CDR2 is FQNNGV. Between the trimmed V and J ends, which lost 4 bases and 5 bases, there was a span of 15 bases. The CDR3 DNA sequence: TGTGCCAGCAGCTCCCCCCCCTCCGGGGACAATGAGCAGTTCTTC. Translated: CASSSPPSGDNEQFF.

V usage is TRBV7-6 and J usage is TRBJ2-1; 7 nucleotides match TRBD1. The V gene end was trimmed by 8 bases and the J gene end by 4 bases; junction bases not matched to a gene: 5. This CDR3 is 13 amino acids long. Germline V CDR1 and CDR2: SGHVS, FNYEAQ. The CDR3 region is CASVTGSYNEQFF. Written as DNA, the CDR3 is TGTGCCAGCGTGACAGGGAGTTACAATGAGCAGTTCTTC.

This clonotype was seen only a few times. The chain couples TRBV5-1 to TRBJ1-2; a possible D gene is TRBD1 (5 bases). The CDR3 is made up of 13 amino acids. CDR1 is SGHRS and CDR2 is YFSETQ in the germline V gene. The V end lost 4 bases, the J end lost 5 bases, and 12 bases lay between the germline ends. The CDR3 bases are TGCGCCAGCAGCCGGGGGACGGAATATGGCTACACCTTC. It codes for CASSRGTEYGYTF.

The chain uses TRBV6-5 and TRBJ1-1; D is unclear. Germline CDR1 is MNHEY and CDR2 is SVGAGI. The CDR3 spans 13 residues. V was shortened by 6 bases and J by 1 base, with 9 bases between the two germline ends. The CDR3 DNA is TGTGCCAGCAGCAAGGAAGGGAACACTGAAGCTTTCTTT. Protein sequence: CASSKEGNTEAFF.

The chain couples TRBV28 to TRBJ2-5, with TRBD2 identical over 11 bases. Losses at the gene ends were 7 bases for V and 4 bases for J; bases not matched to a gene: 5. This CDR3 region has 14 residues. Germline loops: CDR1 MDHEN, CDR2 SYDVKM. The CDR3 DNA sequence: TGTGCCAGCACTGTTACTAGCGGGGGAGAGACCCAGTACTTC. Its translation: CASTVTSGGETQYF.

The V call is TRBV7-2, the J call TRBJ1-2, with D unresolved. The CDR3 length is 14 residues. Trimming left V 2 bases short and J 8 bases short, with 15 bases between. Germline lookup yields CDR1 SGHTA and CDR2 FQGNSA. CDR3 DNA: TGTGCCAGCAGCTTACCCCCCTCGACGACGGGCTACACCTTC. Amino acid sequence: CASSLPPSTTGYTF.

This clonotype turned up a few times. The CDR3 loop is CASGITGLVGELFF. For the CDR3, the DNA is TGTGCCAGCGGGATTACAGGGCTGGTCGGGGAGCTGTTTTTT. The V and J genes are TRBV5-6 and TRBJ2-2, with a possible D match to TRBD1 (6 bases). Trimming pared 7 bases from V and 7 bases from J, leaving 17 bases between. Germline values: CDR1 SGHDT, CDR2 YYEEEE. The CDR3 spans 14 residues.